This TCR beta chain was recovered during a study of response to subunit inactivated influenza vaccine. Regarding the study as a whole: A suggestion made by the authors is that each seasonal influenza vaccination recruits few new T cells.

Germline CDR1 reads SGHRS; CDR2 reads YFSETQ. This CDR3 is 16 amino acids long. Trimming removed 3 bases from V and 2 bases from J, with 17 bases in between. TCRdb re-called the RT-PCR reads with MiXCR, one entry per CDR3 protein. The profile shows some 500,000 distinct CDR3 sequences, over 25% of them singletons. The sample holds a few counts of this clonotype. As yet, its antigen is unknown. This clonotype was obtained from a middle-aged man who received an inactivated influenza vaccine. The gene calls are TRBV5-1 and TRBJ1-2; the D is unclear. Sequencing was performed on CD4+ T cells sorted from PBMCs, taken around 5 days after vaccination. The CDR3 loop is CASSSSSIAQNYGYTF. CDR3 DNA sequence: TGCGCCAGCAGCTCGTCGAGCATCGCTCAGAACTATGGCTACACCTTC.